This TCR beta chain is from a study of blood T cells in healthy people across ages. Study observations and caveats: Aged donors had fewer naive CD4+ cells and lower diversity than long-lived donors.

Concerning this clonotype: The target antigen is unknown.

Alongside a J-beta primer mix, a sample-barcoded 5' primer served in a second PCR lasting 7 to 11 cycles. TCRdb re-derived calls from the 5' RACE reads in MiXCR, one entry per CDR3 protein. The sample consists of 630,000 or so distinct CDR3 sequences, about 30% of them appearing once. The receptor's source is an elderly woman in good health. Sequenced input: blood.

CDR3 sequence (DNA): TGTGCCACCTTCGGGACAGGGGGCGGGGGACAGCCCCAGCATTTT. Translating gives CATFGTGGGGQPQHF. This chain links TRBV28 with TRBJ1-5; 12 bases are a match to TRBD1. The CDR3 covers 15 residues. Trimming cost V 10 bases and J 7 bases; bases outside gene matches: 11. CDR1 and CDR2 from the germline V gene are MDHEN and SYDVKM. Together with reference TRBV28 and TRBJ1-5, the CDR3 gives the full variable domain: DVKVTQSSRYLVKRTGEKVFLECVQDMDHENMFWYRQDPGLGLRLIYFSYDVKMKEKGDIPEGYSVSREKKERFSLILESASTNQTSMYLCATFGTGGGGQPQHFGDGTRLSIL.